This TCR beta chain was sequenced during a study of vaccination effects on CD4 cells after COVID-19 (dated by TCRdb to 2021 to 2024). With respect to the entire study: Each participant received two doses of an mRNA SARS-CoV-2 vaccine, either BNT162b2 or mRNA-1273. SARS-CoV-2 spike-specific CD4+ TCR repertoires from before and after mRNA vaccination were compared in COVID-19 convalescent patients and in infection-naive vaccine recipients. The full study included some 10 COVID-19 convalescent patients and several SARS-CoV-2-naive healthy vaccine recipients. The Oncomine TCR Beta short-read assay on an Illumina iSeq 100 was used to sequence cultures from other donors in the study.

Results the study describes overall, beyond this receptor: Clones induced by infection and clones induced by vaccination both contracted markedly at late timepoints after vaccination, which fits with T cell responses waning over time. The study was limited by a small number of convalescent patients and lacked early post-infection timepoints. In healthy vaccine recipients, vaccine-induced clones were almost all SARS-CoV-2 mono-reactive, with only 1 of 255 cross-reactive with common cold coronaviruses.

As for this clone: Its antigen is still unknown. Base qualities are not at hand, and no much larger clone is one base apart.

The ViraFEST assay stimulated PBMC with viral peptide pools and then used TCR sequencing to identify antigen-specific CD4+ T cell clonotypes by expansion. After less than 13 days of culture, CD4+ T cells were isolated with the EasySep CD4+ T cell isolation kit. The absence of prior SARS-CoV-2 infection in healthy vaccine recipients was confirmed by negative nucleocapsid antibodies before and after vaccination. Each well held more than 1.5 million PBMC cultured in IMDM containing roughly 5% human AB serum, 9.5 to 10 IU/ml IL-2 and gentamicin, along with 8 to 10 ug/ml peptides. Half of the culture medium was replaced with fresh IL-2-containing medium on days 3 and 7. Each peptide stimulation condition was cultured in triplicate wells unless otherwise noted. PBMC were separated from whole blood using Ficoll-Paque Plus gradient centrifugation and were then either cryopreserved at -140C or used fresh. Overlapping peptide pools spanned the spike proteins of SARS-CoV-2 and the common cold coronaviruses HCoV-NL63, HCoV-OC43 and HCoV-229E. The QIAamp micro DNA kit was used to extract genomic DNA from the cultured CD4+ T cells.

The CDR3 starts with the cysteine, ends with the phenylalanine, and has 11 residues. Only CDR3 DNA remains: 33 bases, in frame from the first base. CDR1 and CDR2 are read off the germline V gene (reference sequence) as LNHDA and SQIVND. V is reduced by 7 bases and J by 3 bases, leaving a spacing of 6 bases between them. The library came from the immunoSEQ multiplex PCR assay. DNA from the cultured and isolated CD4+ T cells underwent TCR beta CDR3 sequencing. Regarding the original processing steps: Non-productive TCR sequences were removed, reads were trimmed to the CDR3 region, and CDR3s of at least 7 amino acids were retained. Antigen-specific clonotypes were identified with the MANAFEST web app by comparing expansion in peptide wells against reference cultures. To count as positive, a clone had to show expansion at FDR<0.05 compared with the reference and with all other wells, an odds ratio above 5, and a frequency above 0.1% in two replicate wells. A clonotype was called cross-reactive if it was significantly expanded both in SARS-CoV-2 spike wells and in at least one common cold coronavirus spike condition. CDR3 similarity was assessed by Levenshtein distance using the stringdist R package, and unrooted trees were constructed with ape in R 3.6.1. TCRdb mirrors the immuneACCESS table, restricted to in-frame sequences. Some clones are absent from its copies; in checked studies, under half trace to an unresolved V gene, and the reason for the others is unknown. Clone size and the V and J calls come from that table; the DNA yielded D and trimming. The sample table shows 20,000 to 25,000 clones, and 65% to 70% are seen once. The top ten constitute 11% of the sample.

The clonotype comes from a human donor who received a COVID-19 vaccine. The sample was CD4+ T cells from PBMCs cultured with HCoV-NL63 spike peptides, taken before COVID-19 vaccination. The cell subset or site label on this specimen signifies: HCoV-NL63 spike overlapping peptide pool stimulation. Recombination linked TRBV19 to TRBJ1-2; no D gene is confidently identified. The CDR3 region: CASTTYYGYTF. The DNA sequence is given as TGTGCCAGTACCACATACTATGGCTACACCTTC.